This is a list of T cell receptor beta chains from one sample in a study of T cell responses to AZD1222 COVID-19 vaccine. Profiled with immunoSEQ multiplex PCR; TCRdb holds only in-frame clones, not every one. Here the sample spans 130,000 to 150,000 clones, about 91% being singletons. The specimen was peripheral blood, collected on day 0 of AZD1222 vaccination. These receptors were taken from an adult in good health. Both conserved end residues are part of each CDR3. A D gene is named only where the DNA matches it firmly. A row's size may be missing; if present it is once, few, many or a size class.

clone_size	d_call	v_call	j_call	cdr3_aa	cdr3_nt
-	TRBD1	TRBV19	TRBJ1-2	CASSLSWQGADGYTF	TGTGCCAGTAGTCTTTCATGGCAGGGGGCGGATGGCTACACCTTC
-	-	TRBV5-1	TRBJ2-1	CASSVGLPNSYNEQFF	TGCGCCAGCAGCGTCGGACTACCCAACTCCTACAATGAGCAGTTCTTC
-	-	TRBV9	TRBJ2-7	CASSVISTGEQYF	TGTGCCAGCAGCGTAATTTCGACGGGCGAGCAGTACTTC
-	-	TRBV19	TRBJ2-7	CASSIVGLQSRYEQYF	TGTGCCAGTAGTATAGTTGGCCTCCAAAGCAGATACGAGCAGTACTTC
-	TRBD1	TRBV28	TRBJ1-4	CASSSPRQGGEKKLFF	TGTGCCAGCAGTTCCCCCAGACAGGGCGGGGAAAAAAAACTGTTTTTT
-	-	TRBV11-3	TRBJ1-4	CASSLSLGPSEKLFF	TGTGCCAGCAGCTTATCTTTAGGTCCCAGTGAAAAACTGTTTTTT
-	-	TRBV7-9	TRBJ1-2	CASSLVGGNYGYTF	TGTGCCAGCAGCTTAGTTGGCGGAAACTATGGCTACACCTTC
-	TRBD1	TRBV7-2	TRBJ1-2	CASSSGQGVGYGYTF	TGTGCCAGCAGCTCGGGACAGGGAGTAGGGTATGGCTACACCTTC
-	-	TRBV2	TRBJ1-6	CASRQGSAYNSPLHF	TGTGCCAGCAGACAGGGAAGCGCCTATAATTCACCCCTCCACTTT
-	TRBD1	TRBV9	TRBJ2-7	CASSPRGTGDHEQYF	TGTGCCAGCAGCCCCCGGGGAACAGGGGACCACGAGCAGTACTTC
-	-	TRBV19	TRBJ1-1	CASSIRSRENTEAFF	TGTGCCAGTAGTATTAGGAGCAGAGAAAACACTGAAGCTTTCTTT
-	-	TRBV6-2/TRBV6-3	TRBJ2-7	CASSLAQLPYEQYF	TGTGCCAGCAGTTTAGCACAGCTGCCTTACGAGCAGTACTTC
-	TRBD1	TRBV28	TRBJ1-2	CASRGSGGTGAYGYTF	TGTGCCAGCAGAGGATCGGGAGGAACAGGGGCCTATGGCTACACCTTC
-	-	TRBV19	TRBJ1-2	CASNGQFNYGYTF	TGTGCCAGTAATGGACAGTTTAACTATGGCTACACCTTC
-	-	TRBV6-5	TRBJ1-3	CASSTSYDPGNTIYF	TGTGCCAGCAGCACCTCTTACGACCCGGGAAACACCATATATTTT
few	TRBD2	TRBV7-8	TRBJ2-7	CASSVAGTNEYF	TGTGCCAGCAGCGTAGCCGGGACTAATGAGTACTTC
-	TRBD1	TRBV6-5	TRBJ2-5	CASNHRGSTETQYF	TGTGCCAGCAACCACAGGGGGTCGACGGAGACCCAGTACTTC
few	-	TRBV6-5	TRBJ2-7	CASSDSLSYEQYF	TGTGCCAGCAGCGACAGCCTCTCCTACGAGCAGTACTTC
-	-	TRBV7-8	TRBJ1-1	CATAINARTEAFF	TGTGCCACCGCCATCAACGCTCGCACTGAAGCTTTCTTT
-	TRBD2	TRBV19	TRBJ2-1	CASSPGGRTSGNDEQFF	TGTGCCAGTAGCCCTGGGGGGAGGACTAGTGGGAACGATGAGCAGTTCTTC
-	-	TRBV30	TRBJ2-3	CAWSVGVLGASTDTQYF	TGTGCCTGGAGTGTAGGGGTTTTGGGAGCTAGCACAGATACGCAGTATTTT
-	-	TRBV27	TRBJ2-7	CASSYTAVVGYEQYF	TGTGCCAGCAGTTACACAGCCGTTGTAGGCTACGAGCAGTACTTC
-	TRBD1	TRBV7-9	TRBJ2-5	CASSFPDRGSGQETQYF	TGTGCCAGCAGCTTCCCCGACAGGGGCTCTGGACAAGAGACCCAGTACTTC
-	-	TRBV27	TRBJ1-2	CASSLLAPVDLNYGYTF	TGTGCCAGCAGTTTGCTCGCCCCGGTGGACCTTAACTATGGCTACACCTTC
-	-	TRBV7-2	TRBJ1-1	CASSLGHANTEAFF	TGTGCCAGCAGCTTAGGGCACGCGAACACTGAAGCTTTCTTT